The source of this T cell receptor beta chain is a study of blood T cell repertoires in COVID-19. Per the original data handling: Amplifying reference gene primers gave estimates of nucleated cell counts. Sequencing used immunoSEQ multiplex PCR; TCRdb keeps in-frame clones, though not all of them. V, J and clone size are those of that table, while D and trimming were read from the DNA. The sample lists roughly 75,000 clones; roughly nine tenths were seen once. This TCR was recovered from a man at least 80 years old in a cohort sampled during active COVID-19. The material sequenced was peripheral blood.

CDR3 in DNA: TGTGCCAGCAGTTCCACAATAGGACAGGGACCATATGGCTACACCTTC. Its translation: CASSSTIGQGPYGYTF. The chain employs TRBV28 and TRBJ1-2; 8 bases fit TRBD1. V was clipped by 4 bases and J by 5 bases; unmatched bases: 12. Germline V gene lookup returns CDR1 MDHEN and CDR2 SYDVKM. The CDR3 has 16 amino acids.